This T cell receptor beta chain was sequenced in a study of Ad26.COV2.S vaccination and SARS-CoV-2 variants. Whole-study context: The authors gave Ad26.COV2.S intramuscularly, either once or twice 56 days apart. Study-wide results and limits: In vaccinated individuals, spike-specific CD8+ and CD4+ T cell responses reportedly displayed substantial breadth. Across vaccine and placebo recipients, the breadth of non-spike TCRs was similar.

This clone was seen a single time. Its specificity is not known. The CDR3 loop spans 14 amino acids. Trimming removed 5 bases from V and 0 bases from J, with 7 bases in between. The germline V gene encodes CDR1 SNHLY and CDR2 FYNNEI. As to treatment: 15 to 20 received Ad26.COV2.S at low or high dose, single or two shots; about five received placebo; per-sample allocation not given. Material that was analyzed had been drawn on day 63 after the first vaccine or placebo injection. The donor's status was that of an adult aged 18-55 years in Boston. Clones were sequenced by immunoSEQ multiplex PCR, and TCRdb holds only the in-frame ones, with some missing. The sample shows 300,000 to 350,000 clones, around 89% of them seen only once.

This clonotype was obtained from a person aged 18-65 years who received the Ad26.COV2.S COVID-19 vaccine or a placebo. This chain uses TRBV2 with TRBJ1-4; D not resolved. The specimen was peripheral blood, collected in a trial of Ad26.COV2.S vaccine versus placebo. CDR3 DNA sequence: TGTGCCAGCAGTAGGGATACAACTAATGAAAAACTGTTTTTT. The encoded protein is CASSRDTTNEKLFF.